The clone carrying this TCR beta chain was detected only a few times. Its antigen is currently unknown. This record belongs to a study of identical twins. Deletions cut 6 bases from V and 8 bases from J, with 19 bases between. The CDR3 is 14 residues long. The germline V gene has CDR1 SQVTM and CDR2 ANQGSEA. Findings of the study overall: For zero-insertion analyses, partial confounding could come from invariant MAIT and iNKT cells. Where beta out-of-frame sequences were concerned, excess twin sharing was weaker. While abundant cord blood beta clonotypes carried fewer insertions, memory repertoires showed no such pattern.

One entry per CDR3 protein results from TCRdb running MiXCR on the 5' RACE reads. The sample has 350,000 to 500,000 distinct CDR3 sequences; less than 20% are singletons. Healthy Caucasians supplied all donations. This sequence was found in a man aged 45-65 years in good health. V usage is TRBV29-1 and J usage is TRBJ2-2, with D perhaps given as TRBD1 or TRBD2 (6 bases each). What was sequenced was naive T cells sorted from blood. The CDR3 DNA reads as TGCAGCGTATTAGGAGTAGGGGGGATGGGGGAGCTGTTTTTT. Residues: CSVLGVGGMGELFF.